These 4 T cell receptor beta chains were sequenced from one sample in a study of blood T cell repertoires in COVID-19. The protocol was immunoSEQ multiplex PCR, while the TCRdb copy is restricted to in-frame clones and leaves out a portion. The sample consists of around 65,000 clones, around 87% of them appearing once. Input material: peripheral blood. The source is a human donor in a cohort sampled during active COVID-19.

The chain links TRBV5-1 to TRBJ2-2; tentatively, D is TRBD2 (5 bases). Trimming left V 4 bases short and J 0 bases short, with 13 bases between. CDR3 length: 16 residues. Germline V gives CDR1 SGHRS, CDR2 YFSETQ. For the CDR3, the DNA is TGCGCCAGCAGCCCCGACGGCGGGCCGAACACCGGGGAGCTGTTTTTT. This encodes CASSPDGGPNTGELFF.

This clone was detected only a few times. The V call is TRBV3-1 (or the pseudogene TRBV3-2), the J call TRBJ1-5, with a possible D match to TRBD1 (5 bases). CDR1 and CDR2 from the germline V gene are LGHDT and YNNKEL (reference sequence). V was trimmed by 1 base and J by 1 base, leaving 11 bases between them. This CDR3 is 16 amino acids long. The CDR3 reads CASSQGFGASNQPQHF. In DNA form, the CDR3 reads TGTGCCAGCAGCCAAGGTTTTGGGGCAAGCAATCAGCCCCAGCATTTT.

The chain combines TRBV9 with TRBJ1-2, with D hard to call. Germline V gene sequence: CDR1 SGDLS, CDR2 YYNGEE. V lost 3 bases to trimming and J lost 3 bases, with 12 bases between them. The CDR3 is made up of 14 amino acids. CDR3: CASSATLQDYGYTF. The CDR3 DNA reads TGTGCCAGCAGCGCCACCCTCCAGGACTATGGCTACACCTTC.

The CDR3 is CASSFRPSGLRNEQFF. CDR3 DNA: TGTGCCAGCAGCTTCCGGCCTAGCGGATTAAGGAATGAGCAGTTCTTC. This rearrangement joins TRBV7-8 to TRBJ2-1; 7 nucleotides match TRBD2. This CDR3 comprises 16 residues. In germline, CDR1 is SGHVS, CDR2 FQNEAQ. V lost 3 bases to trimming and J lost 7 bases; unmatched junction nucleotides: 12.